Sequencing of this T cell receptor beta chain was carried out in a study of brain T cells in children with intractable seizures. Measured with immunoSEQ multiplex PCR; TCRdb has only the in-frame clones, and not every one. Of about 350,000 clones listed, over 90% are singletons. Sample time point: blood from clinic visit 5 months post-surgery; TSC patient then seizure free. Only cases whose brain tissue showed the highest T cell transcript signatures were sequenced. Patients received at least one anti-epileptic drug before surgery. The CDR3 contains 14 residues. Germline V gene lookup returns CDR1 MNHNY and CDR2 SVGAGI (reference sequence). Trimming stripped 3 bases from V and 5 bases from J, with 14 bases between.

The chain couples TRBV6-6 to TRBJ2-7, with D possibly TRBD1 on 6 matching bases. This receptor was obtained from a boy under two years old with tuberous sclerosis and intractable seizures. This sample comprised peripheral blood, obtained about 5 months after surgery. CDR3 sequence: CASSYLTGRHEQYF. CDR3 DNA: TGTGCCAGCAGTTATTTGACAGGCCGCCACGAGCAGTACTTC.